The 25 T cell receptor beta chains listed next were all sequenced from one sample in a study of blood T cell repertoires in COVID-19. Some clones are missing from TCRdb's copy, which holds only in-frame ones; the method was immunoSEQ multiplex PCR. The table shows about 74,000 clones, with just under 85% occurring only once. Sequencing used peripheral blood. These receptors all stem from a man in his sixties or seventies with acute or convalescent COVID-19.

The rearrangement uses TRBV6-1 and TRBJ2-6; 8 positions agree with TRBD1. Germline loops: CDR1 MNHNS, CDR2 SASEGT. V was pared by 4 bases and J by 4 bases, with 6 bases of the junction left unmatched. CDR3 size: 16 residues. The CDR3 DNA follows: TGTGCCAGCAGTGTACCCCAGGGGGCCGGGGCCAACGTCCTGACTTTC. The encoded protein is CASSVPQGAGANVLTF.

The V gene is TRBV5-1, the J gene TRBJ1-6; 9 bases fit TRBD1. CDR1 is SGHRS, CDR2 YFSETQ, per germline. The CDR3 extends over 16 amino acids. V trimming: 3 bases; J trimming: 10 bases; junction bases outside the gene matches: 11. CDR3 DNA: TGCGCCAGCAGCTCCCAGGGACAGGGCGAAGGATCACCCCTCCACTTT. Its protein is CASSSQGQGEGSPLHF.

The rearrangement links TRBV19 to TRBJ1-5, with D tentatively TRBD1 (6 bases). Trimming shortened V by 7 bases and J by 4 bases, and 14 bases separated the two germline ends. Germline V CDR1 and CDR2: LNHDA, SQIVND (reference sequence). The CDR3 is made up of 14 amino acids. This chain's CDR3 is CASTTQGPNQPQHF. CDR3 coding DNA: TGTGCCAGTACAACCCAGGGGCCGAATCAGCCCCAGCATTTT.

This chain's CDR3 is CAIRRQGGSYEQYF. CDR3 in DNA: TGTGCCATCAGACGACAGGGCGGCTCCTACGAGCAGTACTTC. The chain is built from TRBV10-3 and TRBJ2-7; TRBD1 matches 7 bases. The CDR3 covers 14 residues. Germline V lookup: CDR1 ENHRY, CDR2 SYGVKD. The junction had 5 bases not matched to a gene; V was cut back by 6 bases and J by 0 bases.

This chain connects TRBV7-3 to TRBJ2-1; 8 bases are a match to TRBD2. The length of the CDR3 is 16 residues. J lost 4 bases, V lost 1 base, and 6 bases had no gene match. Germline V gene sequence: CDR1 SGHTA, CDR2 FQGTGA. The CDR3 nucleotides read TGTGCCAGCAGCTTAAGAGCGGGAGAAATTTACAATGAGCAGTTCTTC. This sequence encodes CASSLRAGEIYNEQFF.

J is TRBJ2-1 and V is TRBV5-8, with 8 bases aligning to TRBD1. V was clipped by 3 bases and J by 0 bases; unmatched bases: 2. Germline V CDR1 and CDR2: SGHTS, YDEGEE. This CDR3 region has 15 residues. The CDR3 spells CASSYGTGSYNEQFF. CDR3 nucleotide sequence: TGTGCCAGCAGCTACGGGACAGGCTCCTACAATGAGCAGTTCTTC.

This clone appeared a few times. This sequence joins TRBV6-5 and TRBJ2-7; 7 nucleotides agree with TRBD2. The CDR3 has 13 amino acids. CDR1 MNHEY and CDR2 SVGAGI come from the germline V gene. Losses at the gene ends were 6 bases for V and 0 bases for J; bases not matched to a gene: 2. The DNA for the CDR3 is TGTGCCAGCAGGGGCGGGAGCTCCTACGAGCAGTACTTC. Protein product: CASRGGSSYEQYF.

This clone has more than one count but fewer than ten. This chain uses TRBV27 with TRBJ1-4; D might be TRBD1 (5 bases). The CDR3 totals 12 residues. Germline CDR1 MNHEY, CDR2 SMNVEV (reference sequence). V was clipped by 11 bases and J by 8 bases, with 15 bases between them. The CDR3 sequence: CASRGKEEKLFF. CDR3 sequence (DNA): TGTGCCTCCCGGGGGAAAGAAGAAAAACTGTTTTTT.

The chain links TRBV7-2 to TRBJ2-7; D possibly corresponds to TRBD2 (7 bases). Per the germline V gene, CDR1 is SGHTA and CDR2 is FQGNSA. The CDR3 covers 14 residues. Between the trimmed V and J ends, which lost 5 bases and 7 bases, there was a span of 18 bases. CDR3 region: CASSPVGGLGEQYF. CDR3 bases: TGTGCCAGCAGCCCGGTGGGGGGGCTGGGGGAGCAGTACTTC.

The chain joins TRBV3-1 (or the pseudogene TRBV3-2) to TRBJ2-6; D not resolved. Per germline, CDR1 LGHDT and CDR2 YNNKEL (reference sequence). The CDR3 runs to 16 residues. The V gene lost 1 base and the J gene lost 4 bases, with 11 bases spanning the gap. The CDR3 loop is CASSQVPGSGANVLTF. The CDR3 DNA is TGTGCCAGCAGCCAAGTGCCCGGGTCCGGGGCCAACGTCCTGACTTTC.

The chain uses TRBV9 and TRBJ2-7; a possible D gene is TRBD2 (5 bases). The V end lost 2 bases, the J end lost 2 bases, and 8 bases lay between the germline ends. Germline CDR1 SGDLS, CDR2 YYNGEE. The CDR3 length is 13 residues. CDR3 residues: CASSVDGTYEQYF. In DNA form, the CDR3 reads TGTGCCAGCAGCGTGGACGGGACCTACGAGCAGTACTTC.

The V gene is TRBV2, the J gene TRBJ1-2, with 9 bases identical to TRBD1. The V gene's germline CDR1 is SNHLY and CDR2 FYNNEI. V shed 5 bases, J shed 0 bases, and the junction held 4 bases outside the gene matches. The CDR3 has 15 residues. Here the CDR3 DNA reads TGTGCCAGCAGTATTAGACAGGGGGCTAACTATGGCTACACCTTC. Amino acids: CASSIRQGANYGYTF. Drawing the rest from reference TRBV2 and TRBJ1-2, the complete variable domain is EPEVTQTPSHQVTQMGQEVILRCVPISNHLYFYWYRQILGQKVEFLVSFYNNEISEKSEIFDDQFSVERPDGSNFTLKIRSTKLEDSAMYFCASSIRQGANYGYTFGSGTRLTVV.

This CDR3 reads CASSLEGGQMYNEQFF. CDR3 coding DNA: TGTGCCAGCAGCTTAGAGGGCGGACAGATGTACAATGAGCAGTTCTTC. The chain uses TRBV7-3 and TRBJ2-1; maybe TRBD1 (6 bases). Germline values: CDR1 SGHTA, CDR2 FQGTGA. V lost 2 bases, J lost 4 bases, and 15 bases lay in between. This CDR3 is 16 amino acids long.

The J gene is TRBJ2-5, the V gene TRBV19; 14 bases fit TRBD2. J gave up 2 bases and V 4 bases, and 3 bases lay outside the gene matches. This CDR3 is 16 amino acids long. CDR1 is LNHDA, CDR2 SQIVND, per germline (reference sequence). The CDR3 nucleotides read TGTGCCAGTAGTAGGACTAGCGGGAGGCGTCAAGAGACCCAGTACTTC. Encoded protein: CASSRTSGRRQETQYF. The full variable domain, its missing parts supplied by reference TRBV19 and TRBJ2-5, is DGGITQSPKYLFRKEGQNVTLSCEQNLNHDAMYWYRQDPGQGLRLIYYSQIVNDFQKGDIAEGYSVSREKKESFPLTVTSAQKNPTAFYLCASSRTSGRRQETQYFGPGTRLLVL.

This chain links TRBV6-5 with TRBJ1-2, with no clear D. The CDR3 extends over 15 amino acids. V lost 7 bases, J lost 6 bases, and 21 bases lay in between. CDR1 and CDR2 from the germline V gene are MNHEY and SVGAGI. The CDR3 sequence: CASIGLGLGANGYTF. The CDR3 DNA is TGTGCCAGCATCGGGTTAGGATTAGGAGCCAATGGCTACACCTTC.

The chain uses TRBV2 and TRBJ1-1; a possible D gene is TRBD1 (6 bases). There are 15 residues in the CDR3. Germline assignment: CDR1 SNHLY and CDR2 FYNNEI. Deletions cut 6 bases from V and 1 base from J, with 15 bases between. As DNA, the CDR3 is TGTGCCAGCAGCCCCGGGGGGCATGGGAACACTGAAGCTTTCTTT. Protein product: CASSPGGHGNTEAFF.

The rearrangement uses TRBV5-5 and TRBJ1-5; D remains unclear. Trimming pared 0 bases from V and 0 bases from J, leaving 7 bases between. The CDR3 sequence is 15 residues long. Germline V gene sequence: CDR1 SGHKS, CDR2 YYEKEE (reference sequence). The chain's CDR3 is CASSLDGYSNQPQHF. CDR3 nucleotide sequence: TGTGCCAGCAGCTTGGACGGGTATAGCAATCAGCCCCAGCATTTT.

This clone was observed a single time. This chain links TRBV24-1 with TRBJ2-7; perhaps TRBD1 as D (6 bases). The CDR3 is made up of 12 amino acids. Germline V gives CDR1 KGHDR, CDR2 SFDVKD. V dropped 5 bases and J dropped 5 bases, with 9 bases sitting between them. CDR3 amino acids: CATSAGDNEQYF. In DNA, the CDR3 is TGTGCCACCAGTGCCGGGGACAACGAGCAGTACTTC.

The chain employs TRBV5-4 and TRBJ1-6; 7 bases match TRBD1. The V gene end was trimmed by 1 base and the J gene end by 7 bases; junction bases not matched to a gene: 5. The CDR3 runs to 15 residues. Germline V gene sequence: CDR1 SGHNT, CDR2 YYREEE (reference sequence). CDR3 nucleotide sequence: TGTGCCAGCAGCTTGCGACAGGGTAGGAATTCACCCCTCCACTTT. Encoded protein: CASSLRQGRNSPLHF. Combining the CDR3 with reference TRBV5-4 and TRBJ1-6 gives the whole variable domain ETGVTQSPTHLIKTRGQQVTLRCSSQSGHNTVSWYQQALGQGPQFIFQYYREEENGRGNFPPRFSGLQFPNYSSELNVNALELDDSALYLCASSLRQGRNSPLHFGNGTRLTVT.

This sequence joins TRBV2 and TRBJ2-7; a possible D gene is TRBD1 (5 bases). Trimming shortened V by 2 bases and J by 3 bases, and 11 bases separated the two germline ends. Looked up from germline, CDR1 is SNHLY and CDR2 is FYNNEI. This CDR3 is built from 14 residues. CDR3 sequence reads: CASSESDTLYEQYF. CDR3 in DNA: TGTGCCAGCAGTGAATCGGACACGCTCTACGAGCAGTACTTC.

The chain employs TRBV12-3 or TRBV12-4 and TRBJ1-3, with D unresolved. This CDR3 has 11 amino acids. V was cut by 4 bases and J by 8 bases, with 6 bases left in between. The CDR3 DNA is TGTGCCAGCAGTTCCGCGTACACCATATATTTT. This encodes CASSSAYTIYF.

The CDR3 DNA sequence: TGTGCCTGGAGTGTACCCGGGAAGGCGTATGGCTACACCTTC. Its translation: CAWSVPGKAYGYTF. The chain employs TRBV30 and TRBJ1-2; D is unclear. Germline assignment: CDR1 GTSNPN and CDR2 SVGIG (reference sequence). The V gene lost 0 bases and the J gene lost 5 bases, with 13 bases spanning the gap. This CDR3 is 14 amino acids long.

The chain has TRBV6-5 and TRBJ2-3; TRBD1 is a possible D gene (6 bases). The germline V gene has CDR1 MNHEY and CDR2 SVGAGI. The CDR3 runs 14 residues. The ends were cut back, 7 bases at V and 3 bases at J, with 14 bases in the middle. The CDR3 coding sequence is TGTGCCAGCACTCTACGACAGGCGACAGATACGCAGTATTTT. Translated: CASTLRQATDTQYF.

The chain uses TRBV28 and TRBJ1-1; D is undetermined. This CDR3 is 12 amino acids long. Germline V gene data show CDR1 as MDHEN and CDR2 as SYDVKM. Between the trimmed V and J ends, which lost 8 bases and 4 bases, there was a span of 11 bases. CDR3 nucleotide sequence: TGTGCCAGCGGTGCAGGCCCCACTGAAGCTTTCTTT. Its translation: CASGAGPTEAFF.

V and J are TRBV27 and TRBJ2-7; 9 bases match TRBD1. CDR1 and CDR2 from the germline V gene are MNHEY and SMNVEV (reference sequence). The CDR3 consists of 16 residues. J gave up 5 bases and V 6 bases, and 14 bases lay outside the gene matches. CDR3 sequence: CASRRMKTGGFDEQYF. The DNA of the CDR3 is TGTGCCAGCAGGAGGATGAAGACAGGGGGGTTCGACGAGCAGTACTTC.